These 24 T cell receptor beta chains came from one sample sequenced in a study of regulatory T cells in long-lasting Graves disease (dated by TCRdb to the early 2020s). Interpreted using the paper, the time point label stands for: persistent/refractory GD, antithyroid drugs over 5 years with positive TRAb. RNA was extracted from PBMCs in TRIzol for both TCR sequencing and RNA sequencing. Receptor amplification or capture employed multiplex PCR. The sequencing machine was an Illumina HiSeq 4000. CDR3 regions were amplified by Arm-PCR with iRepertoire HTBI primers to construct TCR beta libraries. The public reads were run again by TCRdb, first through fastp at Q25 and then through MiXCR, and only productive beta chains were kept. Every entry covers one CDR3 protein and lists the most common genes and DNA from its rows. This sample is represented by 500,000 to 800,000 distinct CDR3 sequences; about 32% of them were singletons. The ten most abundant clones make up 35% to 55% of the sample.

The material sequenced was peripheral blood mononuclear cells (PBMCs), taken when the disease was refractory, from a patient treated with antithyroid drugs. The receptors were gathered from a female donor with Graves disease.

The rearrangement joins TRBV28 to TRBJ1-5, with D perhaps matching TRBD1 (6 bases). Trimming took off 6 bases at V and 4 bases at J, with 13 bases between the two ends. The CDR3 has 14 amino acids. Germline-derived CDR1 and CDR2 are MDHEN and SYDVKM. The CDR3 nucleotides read TGTGCCAGCAGGCCGGACAGAGAAAATCAGCCCCAGCATTTT. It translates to CASRPDRENQPQHF.

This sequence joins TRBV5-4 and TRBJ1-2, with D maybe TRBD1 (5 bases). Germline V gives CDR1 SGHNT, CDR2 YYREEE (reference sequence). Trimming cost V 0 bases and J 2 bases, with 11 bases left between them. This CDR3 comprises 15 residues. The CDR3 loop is CASSLAVSGNYGYTF. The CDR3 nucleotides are TGTGCCAGCAGCTTGGCAGTATCAGGGAACTATGGCTACACCTTC.

CDR3 DNA: TGCAGCGTTAGGGACACGGGGGACTATGGCTACACCTTC. Its translation: CSVRDTGDYGYTF. The chain uses TRBV29-1 and TRBJ1-2, with a possible D match to TRBD1 (6 bases). CDR1 and CDR2 (germline): SQVTM, ANQGSEA. V lost 5 bases to trimming and J lost 3 bases, with 13 bases between them. The CDR3 extends over 13 amino acids.

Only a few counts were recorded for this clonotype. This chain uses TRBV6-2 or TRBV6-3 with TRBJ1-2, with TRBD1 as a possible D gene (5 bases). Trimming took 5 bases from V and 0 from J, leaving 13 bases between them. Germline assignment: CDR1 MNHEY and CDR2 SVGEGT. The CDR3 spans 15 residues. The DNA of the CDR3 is TGTGCCAGCAGTGAAAAAAGGGGTTCTAACTATGGCTACACCTTC. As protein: CASSEKRGSNYGYTF.

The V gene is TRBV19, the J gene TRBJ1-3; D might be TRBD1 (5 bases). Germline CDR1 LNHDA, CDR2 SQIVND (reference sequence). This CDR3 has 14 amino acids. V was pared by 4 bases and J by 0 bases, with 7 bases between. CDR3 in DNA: TGTGCCAGTAGTACGGGACCCTCTGGAAACACCATATATTTT. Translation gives CASSTGPSGNTIYF.

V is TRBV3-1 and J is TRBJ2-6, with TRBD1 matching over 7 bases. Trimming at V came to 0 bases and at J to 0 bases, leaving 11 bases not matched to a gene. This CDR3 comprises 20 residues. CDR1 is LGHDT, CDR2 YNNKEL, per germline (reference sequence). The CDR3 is CASSQDPPLTGSSGANVLTF. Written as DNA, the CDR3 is TGTGCCAGCAGCCAAGATCCCCCCTTGACAGGGAGCTCTGGGGCCAACGTCCTGACTTTC.

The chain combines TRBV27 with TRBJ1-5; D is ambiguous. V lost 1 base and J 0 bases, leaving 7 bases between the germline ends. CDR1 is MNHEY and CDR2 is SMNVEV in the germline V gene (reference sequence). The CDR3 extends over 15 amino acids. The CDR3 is CASSLLGASNQPQHF. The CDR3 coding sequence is TGTGCCAGCAGTTTATTGGGAGCTAGCAATCAGCCCCAGCATTTT.

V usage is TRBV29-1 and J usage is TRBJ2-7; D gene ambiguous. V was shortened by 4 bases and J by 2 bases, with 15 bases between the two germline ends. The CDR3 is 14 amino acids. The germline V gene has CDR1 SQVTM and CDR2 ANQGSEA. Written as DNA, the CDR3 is TGCAGCGTTGGAGGCGAGCGCCAACCCTACGAGCAGTACTTC. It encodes CSVGGERQPYEQYF.

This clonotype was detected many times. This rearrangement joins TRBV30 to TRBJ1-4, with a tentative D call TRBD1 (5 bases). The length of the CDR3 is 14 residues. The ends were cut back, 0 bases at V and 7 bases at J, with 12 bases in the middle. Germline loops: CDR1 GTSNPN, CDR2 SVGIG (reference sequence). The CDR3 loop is CAWSVSGGVEKLFF. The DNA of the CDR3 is TGTGCCTGGAGTGTGTCCGGGGGAGTTGAAAAACTGTTTTTT.

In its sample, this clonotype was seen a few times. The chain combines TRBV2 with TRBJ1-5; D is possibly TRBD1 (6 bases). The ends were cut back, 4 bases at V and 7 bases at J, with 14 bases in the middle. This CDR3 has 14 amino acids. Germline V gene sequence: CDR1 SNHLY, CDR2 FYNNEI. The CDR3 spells CASSGRGADQPQHF. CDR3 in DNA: TGTGCCAGCAGTGGGCGGGGGGCGGACCAGCCCCAGCATTTT.

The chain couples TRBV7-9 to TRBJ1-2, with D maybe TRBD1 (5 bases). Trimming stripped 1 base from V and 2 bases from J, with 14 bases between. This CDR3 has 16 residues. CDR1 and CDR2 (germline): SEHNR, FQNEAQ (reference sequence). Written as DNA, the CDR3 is TGTGCCAGCAGCTTAGATTGGGGCGGAGTCAACTATGGCTACACCTTC. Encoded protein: CASSLDWGGVNYGYTF.

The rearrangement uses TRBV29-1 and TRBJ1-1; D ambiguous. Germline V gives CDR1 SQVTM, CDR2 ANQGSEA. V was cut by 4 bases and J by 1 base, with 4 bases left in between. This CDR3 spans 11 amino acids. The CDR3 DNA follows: TGCAGCGTTGCAGAGAACACTGAAGCTTTCTTT. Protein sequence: CSVAENTEAFF.

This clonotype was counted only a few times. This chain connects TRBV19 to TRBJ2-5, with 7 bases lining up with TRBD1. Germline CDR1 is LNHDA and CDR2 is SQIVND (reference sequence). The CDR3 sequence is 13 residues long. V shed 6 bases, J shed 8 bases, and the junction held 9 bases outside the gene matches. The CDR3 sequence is CASSLGGVATQYF. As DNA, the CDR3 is TGTGCCAGTAGCCTAGGGGGCGTCGCAACCCAGTACTTC.

DNA of the CDR3: TGTGCCAGCAGTTATGGGCTAGCGGGAGGTATGGGTGAGCAGTTCTTC. Translation: CASSYGLAGGMGEQFF. This chain joins TRBV6-5 and TRBJ2-1; 11 nucleotides agree with TRBD2. V lost 3 bases and J lost 9; bases outside the gene matches: 10. The V gene's germline CDR1 is MNHEY and CDR2 SVGAGI. The CDR3 spans 16 residues.

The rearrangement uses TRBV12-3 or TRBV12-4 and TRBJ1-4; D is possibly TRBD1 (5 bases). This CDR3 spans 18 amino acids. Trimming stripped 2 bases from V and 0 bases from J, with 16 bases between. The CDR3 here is CASSLLFAGYATNEKLFF. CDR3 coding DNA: TGTGCCAGCAGTTTACTCTTTGCAGGGTATGCAACTAATGAAAAACTGTTTTTT.

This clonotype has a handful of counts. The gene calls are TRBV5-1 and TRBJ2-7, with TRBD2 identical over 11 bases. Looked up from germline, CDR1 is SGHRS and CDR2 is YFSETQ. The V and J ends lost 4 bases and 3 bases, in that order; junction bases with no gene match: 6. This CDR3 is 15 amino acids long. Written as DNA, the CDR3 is TGCGCCAGCAGCCCCGGGACTAGCGGCCGCTACGAGCAGTACTTC. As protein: CASSPGTSGRYEQYF.

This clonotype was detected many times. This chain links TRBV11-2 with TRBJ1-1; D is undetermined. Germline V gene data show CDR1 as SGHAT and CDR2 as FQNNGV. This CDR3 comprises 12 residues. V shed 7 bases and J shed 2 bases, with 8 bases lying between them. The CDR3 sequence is CASKSINTEAFF. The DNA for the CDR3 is TGTGCCAGCAAGTCCATCAACACTGAAGCTTTCTTT.

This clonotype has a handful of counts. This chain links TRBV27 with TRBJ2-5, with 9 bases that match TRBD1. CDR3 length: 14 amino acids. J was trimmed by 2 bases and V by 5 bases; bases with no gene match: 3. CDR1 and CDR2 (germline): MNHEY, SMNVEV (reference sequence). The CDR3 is CASSRTGEQETQYF. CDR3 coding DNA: TGTGCCAGCAGTCGGACAGGGGAACAAGAGACCCAGTACTTC.

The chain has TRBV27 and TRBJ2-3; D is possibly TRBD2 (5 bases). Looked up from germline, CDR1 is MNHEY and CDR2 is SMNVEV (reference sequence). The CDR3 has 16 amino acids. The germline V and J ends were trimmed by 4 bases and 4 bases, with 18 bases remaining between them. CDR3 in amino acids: CASSWSSERMADTQYF. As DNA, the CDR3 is TGTGCCAGCAGTTGGTCTAGTGAGCGGATGGCAGATACGCAGTATTTT.

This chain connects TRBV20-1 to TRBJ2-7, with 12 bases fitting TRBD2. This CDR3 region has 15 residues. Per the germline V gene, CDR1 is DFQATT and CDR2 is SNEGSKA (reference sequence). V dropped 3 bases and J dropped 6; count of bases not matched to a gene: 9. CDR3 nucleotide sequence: TGCAGTGCTAGTGGGCTAGCGGGAGGGAACTGCGAGCAGTACTTC. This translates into CSASGLAGGNCEQYF.

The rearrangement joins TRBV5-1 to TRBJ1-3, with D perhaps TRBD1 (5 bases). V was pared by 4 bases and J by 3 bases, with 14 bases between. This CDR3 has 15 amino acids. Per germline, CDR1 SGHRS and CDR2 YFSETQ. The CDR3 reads CASSPGPGSGNTIYF. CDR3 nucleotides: TGCGCCAGCAGCCCGGGACCAGGGAGTGGAAACACCATATATTTT.

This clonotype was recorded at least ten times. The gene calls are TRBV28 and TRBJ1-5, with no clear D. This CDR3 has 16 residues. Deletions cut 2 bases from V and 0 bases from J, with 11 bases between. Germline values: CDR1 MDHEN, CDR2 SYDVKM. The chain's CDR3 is CASSLVTAYSNQPQHF. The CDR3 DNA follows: TGTGCCAGCAGTTTAGTAACAGCTTATAGCAATCAGCCCCAGCATTTT.

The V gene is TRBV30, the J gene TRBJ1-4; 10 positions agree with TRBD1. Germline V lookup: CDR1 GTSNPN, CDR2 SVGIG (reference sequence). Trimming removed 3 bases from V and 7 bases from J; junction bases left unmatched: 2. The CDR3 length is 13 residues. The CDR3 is CAWRGDRGEKLFF. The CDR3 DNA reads TGTGCCTGGAGAGGGGACAGGGGTGAAAAACTGTTTTTT.

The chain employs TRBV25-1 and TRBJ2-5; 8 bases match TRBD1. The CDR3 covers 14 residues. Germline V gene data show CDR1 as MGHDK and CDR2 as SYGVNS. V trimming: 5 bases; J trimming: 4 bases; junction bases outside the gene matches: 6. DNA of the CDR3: TGTGCCAGCAGTTACGCAGGGGGCCGAGAGACCCAGTACTTC. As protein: CASSYAGGRETQYF.